A single sample is the source of the 20 T cell receptor beta chains below, sequenced in a study of blood T cell repertoires in COVID-19. This table comes from immunoSEQ multiplex PCR, and its TCRdb copy is limited to in-frame clones, with some not included. The data show 85,000 to 100,000 clones, around nine tenths seen once. The sequenced sample consisted of peripheral blood. These receptors all stem from a woman aged 60-75 years with COVID-19, enrolled during active disease.

V and J are TRBV27 and TRBJ2-3, with 15 bases lining up with TRBD2. Germline lookup yields CDR1 MNHEY and CDR2 SMNVEV (reference sequence). This CDR3 comprises 18 residues. Germline trimming cut 5 bases from V and 5 bases from J; bases unmatched to any gene: 11. CDR3 loop: CASSLWTSGGASLDTQYF. The CDR3, as DNA: TGTGCCAGCAGTCTCTGGACTAGCGGGGGGGCCTCTTTAGATACGCAGTATTTT.

CDR3 in amino acids: CASSFPGNTEAFF. CDR3 nucleotide sequence: TGTGCCAGCAGTTTCCCCGGGAACACTGAAGCTTTCTTT. The chain has TRBV28 and TRBJ1-1; D remains unclear. This CDR3 region has 13 residues. Germline CDR1 MDHEN, CDR2 SYDVKM. Trimming removed 3 bases from V and 1 base from J, with 6 bases in between.

The genes are TRBV9 and TRBJ2-5; 7 bases map to TRBD1. Germline CDR1 SGDLS, CDR2 YYNGEE. V lost 2 bases and J lost 2; bases outside the gene matches: 6. This CDR3 comprises 15 residues. The CDR3 here is CASSVTGNSQETQYF. For the CDR3, the DNA is TGTGCCAGCAGCGTGACAGGGAACAGTCAAGAGACCCAGTACTTC.

The CDR3 region is CASSYRGGLVETQYF. As DNA, the CDR3 is TGTGCCAGCAGTTACAGGGGTGGTTTGGTGGAGACCCAGTACTTC. The V gene is TRBV6-5, the J gene TRBJ2-5; tentatively, D is TRBD1 (5 bases). The CDR3 has 15 amino acids. The V end was cut by 2 bases, the J end by 5 bases, with 15 bases between. Germline values: CDR1 MNHEY, CDR2 SVGAGI.

The chain joins TRBV18 to TRBJ2-6; D may be TRBD1 (6 bases). Germline lookup yields CDR1 KGHSH and CDR2 LQKENI. Trimming took off 1 base at V and 2 bases at J, with 6 bases between the two ends. The CDR3 has 15 amino acids. The CDR3 sequence is CASSPQGAGANVLTF. The CDR3, as DNA: TGTGCCAGCTCACCACAGGGGGCTGGGGCCAACGTCCTGACTTTC.

The gene calls are TRBV21-1 and TRBJ1-5; TRBD1 was called by the table and not checked on the DNA. TRBV21-1 is reported as a pseudogene. This CDR3 has 15 residues. This chain's CDR3 is CASIGTGVGNQPQHF. The CDR3 nucleotides read TGTGCCAGCATCGGAACAGGGGTGGGCAATCAGCCCCAGCATTTT.

This chain connects TRBV27 to TRBJ1-4; D might be TRBD1 (6 bases). CDR1 MNHEY and CDR2 SMNVEV come from the germline V gene (reference sequence). The CDR3 extends over 16 amino acids. V shed 0 bases and J shed 7 bases, with 15 bases lying between them. The DNA for the CDR3 is TGTGCCAGCAGTTTATCGATGCAGGGGCGAGGTGAAAAACTGTTTTTT. As protein: CASSLSMQGRGEKLFF.

The chain links TRBV7-9 to TRBJ2-2; 7 bases agree with TRBD2. V shed 5 bases and J 2 bases; nucleotides not matched to a gene: 8. Per germline, CDR1 SEHNR and CDR2 FQNEAQ (reference sequence). CDR3 length: 16 residues. The CDR3 region has the DNA TGTGCCAGCAGCCATTGGGAGGGGTTCAACACCGGGGAGCTGTTTTTT. Translating gives CASSHWEGFNTGELFF.

This chain links TRBV7-9 with TRBJ1-2; tentatively, D is TRBD1 (6 bases). The V and J ends lost 5 bases and 0 bases respectively, with 13 bases between them. The CDR3 length is 15 residues. Germline loops: CDR1 SEHNR, CDR2 FQNEAQ (reference sequence). In DNA, the CDR3 is TGTGCCAGCAGCGTAGGACAGAGAACTAACTATGGCTACACCTTC. This encodes CASSVGQRTNYGYTF.

The V and J genes are TRBV5-6 and TRBJ2-7; 8 bases agree with TRBD1. V was clipped by 4 bases and J by 2 bases; unmatched bases: 5. The length of the CDR3 is 14 residues. In germline, CDR1 is SGHDT, CDR2 YYEEEE. Here the CDR3 reads CASSQRTGTYEQYF. The CDR3 bases are TGTGCCAGCAGCCAACGGACAGGGACCTACGAGCAGTACTTC.

This clone was counted only a few times. The chain has TRBV19 and TRBJ1-2; possible D gene TRBD1, 6 bases. The CDR3 contains 14 residues. V was pared by 4 bases and J by 8 bases, with 17 bases between. Germline CDR1 LNHDA, CDR2 SQIVND (reference sequence). CDR3 coding DNA: TGTGCCAGTAGTAACTGGACAGCGTCTGCAGGCTACACCTTC. This encodes CASSNWTASAGYTF.

V usage is TRBV20-1 and J usage is TRBJ1-1; D might be TRBD1 (6 bases). Germline loops: CDR1 DFQATT, CDR2 SNEGSKA (reference sequence). This CDR3 is 17 amino acids long. With 3 bases removed from V and 1 base from J, the gap between germline ends came to 21 bases. CDR3 loop: CSASQSRGDTTNTEAFF. In DNA form, the CDR3 reads TGCAGTGCTAGTCAGTCCCGAGGGGACACTACGAACACTGAAGCTTTCTTT.

V and J are TRBV6-5 and TRBJ1-1; 7 bases are shared with TRBD1. The length of the CDR3 is 13 residues. The germline V gene has CDR1 MNHEY and CDR2 SVGAGI. V was clipped by 4 bases and J by 6 bases; unmatched bases: 5. CDR3 coding DNA: TGTGCCAGCAGTTTAGACAGGGAATCTGAAGCTTTCTTT. Its protein is CASSLDRESEAFF.

The chain joins TRBV19 to TRBJ1-2; TRBD1 might be the D (6 bases). The ends were cut back, 4 bases at V and 0 bases at J, with 15 bases in the middle. From germline, CDR1 is LNHDA and CDR2 SQIVND (reference sequence). This CDR3 is built from 16 residues. For the CDR3, the DNA is TGTGCCAGTAGTACCGGAGGACAGCAAGCTAACTATGGCTACACCTTC. Its protein is CASSTGGQQANYGYTF.

This chain joins TRBV6-4 and TRBJ2-2; 7 bases are a match to TRBD2. The V gene's germline CDR1 is MRHNA and CDR2 SNTAGT. CDR3 length: 13 amino acids. CDR3 in amino acids: CALGRENTGELFF. The CDR3, as DNA: TGTGCTTTAGGGAGGGAGAACACCGGGGAGCTGTTTTTT.

This clone has only one observation. This rearrangement joins TRBV3-1 (or the pseudogene TRBV3-2) to TRBJ1-5; D not resolved. V was pared by 0 bases and J by 0 bases, with 3 bases between. The CDR3 is 14 residues long. In germline, CDR1 is LGHDT, CDR2 YNNKEL (reference sequence). The CDR3 here is CASSQDISNQPQHF. The CDR3, as DNA: TGTGCCAGCAGCCAAGATATTAGCAATCAGCCCCAGCATTTT.

The chain has TRBV7-8 and TRBJ2-1, with TRBD1 matching 8 bases. This CDR3 region has 14 residues. The ends lost 5 bases at V and 8 bases at J; junction bases unmatched: 8. The germline V gene encodes CDR1 SGHVS and CDR2 FQNEAQ. CDR3 loop: CASSPGQVKDEQFF. DNA of the CDR3: TGTGCCAGCAGCCCGGGACAGGTTAAAGATGAGCAGTTCTTC. Full variable domain (missing parts from reference TRBV7-8 and TRBJ2-1): GAGVSQSPRYKVAKRGQDVALRCDPISGHVSLFWYQQALGQGPEFLTYFQNEAQLDKSGLPSDRFFAERPEGSVSTLKIQRTQQEDSAVYLCASSPGQVKDEQFFGPGTRLTVL.

The J gene is TRBJ1-4, the V gene TRBV4-3, with 8 bases fitting TRBD1. Trimming took 0 bases from V and 6 from J; bases not matched to a gene: 9. This CDR3 has 17 residues. CDR1 and CDR2 from the germline V gene are LGHNA and YSLEER. CDR3 coding DNA: TGCGCCAGCAGCCAAGAGGCCTCCGGGACAGGACATGAAAAACTGTTTTTT. Protein sequence: CASSQEASGTGHEKLFF.

The chain carries TRBV7-9 and TRBJ1-3; 12 bases match TRBD1. The CDR3 is 19 residues long. Germline CDR1 is SEHNR and CDR2 is FQNEAQ (reference sequence). J lost 1 base, V lost 3 bases, and 10 bases had no gene match. The CDR3 here is CASSFGGGTGGRSGNTIYF. CDR3 nucleotide sequence: TGTGCCAGCAGCTTCGGCGGCGGGACAGGGGGCCGGTCTGGAAACACCATATATTTT.

This clone was seen a handful of times. The chain joins TRBV10-3 to TRBJ2-3; D is possibly TRBD2 (5 bases). The CDR3 is 14 residues long. CDR1 is ENHRY, CDR2 SYGVKD, per germline. V lost 10 bases, J lost 0 bases, and 14 bases lay in between. This CDR3 is CATRPQRSTDTQYF. DNA of the CDR3: TGTGCCACCCGCCCCCAGCGGAGCACAGATACGCAGTATTTT.